This T cell receptor (beta chain) was profiled in a study of cytomegalovirus exposure and HLA in healthy donors. A multiplex PCR was run with 60 Vbeta primers and 13 Jbeta primers. The assay was immunoSEQ multiplex PCR, and TCRdb's table has in-frame clones only and misses some. The sample lists more than 200,000 clones; over 60% were seen once. Germline CDR1 MNHEY, CDR2 SMNVEV (reference sequence). Unmatched junction bases numbered 1, after V lost 6 bases and J lost 6 bases. CDR3 length: 12 residues. The material sequenced was PBMCs. The V gene is TRBV27, the J gene TRBJ2-2; 7 bases match TRBD2. The TCR originated in a man aged 35 to 55 in good health and CMV-seronegative. CDR3: CASRGGPGELFF. The CDR3 DNA reads as TGTGCCAGCAGGGGAGGGCCCGGGGAGCTGTTTTTT.